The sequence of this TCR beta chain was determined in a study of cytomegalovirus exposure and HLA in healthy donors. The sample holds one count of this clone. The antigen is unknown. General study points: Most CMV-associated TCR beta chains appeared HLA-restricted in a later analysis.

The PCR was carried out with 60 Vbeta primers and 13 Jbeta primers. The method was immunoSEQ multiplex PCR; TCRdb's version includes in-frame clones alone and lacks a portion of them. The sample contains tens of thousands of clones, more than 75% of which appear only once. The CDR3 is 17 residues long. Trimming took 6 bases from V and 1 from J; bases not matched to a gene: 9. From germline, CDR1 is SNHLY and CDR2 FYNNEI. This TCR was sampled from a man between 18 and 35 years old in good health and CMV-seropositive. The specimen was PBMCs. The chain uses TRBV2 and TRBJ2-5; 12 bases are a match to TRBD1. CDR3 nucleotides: TGTGCCAGCAGGGAGCGGGACAGGGGGCATTCCCAAGAGACCCAGTACTTC. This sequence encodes CASRERDRGHSQETQYF.